This T cell receptor (beta chain) was observed in a study of cytomegalovirus exposure and HLA in healthy donors. Study-level results: Rare sequences made up most TCRs, while some public TCRs were found in many donors. Cytomegalovirus-associated status was assigned to more than 150 TCR beta chains. The tendency of first-cohort TCR clusters to co-occur in the 120 or so validation repertoires was the finding of a later analysis. Reported performance of the classifier showed diagnosis of cytomegalovirus status with high specificity and sensitivity.

Sequencing was performed with immunoSEQ multiplex PCR; in TCRdb, only in-frame clones are kept and a portion is missing. The sample includes about 220,000 clones, about 93% of them seen just once. Germline loops: CDR1 MNHNS, CDR2 SASEGT. Trimming took off 1 base at V and 7 bases at J, with 7 bases between the two ends. This CDR3 contains 12 residues. On this clone itself: Its antigen is unidentified.

The TCR sequence derives from a woman between 18 and 30 years old in good health and CMV-seronegative. The chain has TRBV6-1 and TRBJ1-2, with no clear D. The sample taken for sequencing was PBMCs. DNA for the CDR3: TGTGCCAGCAGTGAAGGGGGAGCTGGCTACACCTTC. Encoded protein: CASSEGGAGYTF.